These 10 T cell receptor beta chains originate from one sample sequenced in a study of PD-1 blockade in classical Hodgkin lymphoma. Here immunoSEQ multiplex PCR was the method, and the copy in TCRdb shows in-frame clones only, minus some. The table lists some 21,000 clones, roughly 94% of them singletons, with 5% to 6.5% in the top ten. As for time point: newly diagnosed, previously untreated cHL patient sample. What was sequenced was peripheral blood mononuclear cells (PBMCs). The source is a human donor with classical Hodgkin lymphoma.

The CDR3 DNA reads as TGTGCCAGCAGCTGGGGGCAGGGGAATTCACCCCTCCACTTT. Protein: CASSWGQGNSPLHF. V gene TRBV7-9 combines with J gene TRBJ1-6; tentative D call: TRBD1 (6 bases). Germline CDR1 reads SEHNR; CDR2 reads FQNEAQ (reference sequence). Trimming took off 4 bases at V and 7 bases at J, with 11 bases between the two ends. The CDR3 length is 14 residues.

V gene TRBV4-3 combines with J gene TRBJ1-2; D unresolved. CDR3 size: 15 residues. The V end was cut by 0 bases, the J end by 4 bases, with 12 bases between. Germline CDR1 LGHNA, CDR2 YSLEER. CDR3 loop: CASSQDPYDPYGYTF. In DNA, the CDR3 is TGCGCCAGCAGCCAAGACCCGTACGATCCCTATGGCTACACCTTC.

The chain is built from TRBV10-3 and TRBJ2-6, with 11 bases that match TRBD1. With V trimmed by 8 bases and J by 3 bases, 6 bases remained unmatched. The germline V gene has CDR1 ENHRY and CDR2 SYGVKD. The CDR3 is made up of 16 amino acids. CDR3 loop: CAIEGTGGGGANVLTF. Written as DNA, the CDR3 is TGTGCCATCGAGGGGACAGGGGGTGGTGGGGCCAACGTCCTGACTTTC.

The chain links TRBV28 to TRBJ2-3, with D perhaps matching TRBD1 (6 bases). The V gene lost 5 bases and the J gene lost 1 base, with 13 bases spanning the gap. CDR3 size: 15 residues. Germline loops: CDR1 MDHEN, CDR2 SYDVKM. CDR3 sequence (DNA): TGTGCCAGCAGTCCCGACAGGCTCCGCACAGATACGCAGTATTTT. This gives the protein CASSPDRLRTDTQYF.

The chain employs TRBV27 and TRBJ1-5; D is ambiguous. The CDR3 covers 15 residues. Trimming removed 5 bases from V and 2 bases from J, with 13 bases in between. CDR1 MNHEY and CDR2 SMNVEV come from the germline V gene (reference sequence). CDR3 in amino acids: CASSQAAAGNQPQHF. The DNA of the CDR3 is TGTGCCAGCAGTCAGGCGGCGGCGGGCAATCAGCCCCAGCATTTT.

The chain employs TRBV2 and TRBJ2-1; D gene unclear. The V gene lost 1 base and the J gene lost 7 bases, with 11 bases spanning the gap. The length of the CDR3 is 14 residues. Germline V gene data show CDR1 as SNHLY and CDR2 as FYNNEI. CDR3: CASSEGSSWNEQFF. CDR3 sequence (DNA): TGTGCCAGCAGTGAAGGGAGTAGTTGGAATGAGCAGTTCTTC.

The V gene is TRBV28, the J gene TRBJ1-2; 8 positions match TRBD1. CDR1 is MDHEN and CDR2 is SYDVKM in the germline V gene. The junction had 8 bases not matched to a gene; V was cut back by 5 bases and J by 3 bases. CDR3 size: 15 residues. The CDR3: CASSALGTGDYGYTF. DNA of the CDR3: TGTGCCAGCAGTGCTCTAGGGACAGGAGACTATGGCTACACCTTC.

The chain links TRBV6-5 to TRBJ2-3; 9 bases line up with TRBD1. Trimming removed 6 bases from V and 6 bases from J; junction bases left unmatched: 10. This CDR3 is 15 amino acids long. In germline, CDR1 is MNHEY, CDR2 SVGAGI. The CDR3 region is CASRPTGQGLDTQYF. CDR3 sequence (DNA): TGTGCCAGCAGGCCCACGGGACAGGGACTGGATACGCAGTATTTT.

The chain recombines TRBV6-6 with TRBJ1-5; D remains unclear. This CDR3 region has 16 residues. V gave up 6 bases and J gave up 1 base, with 16 bases separating them. Looked up from germline, CDR1 is MNHNY and CDR2 is SVGAGI (reference sequence). CDR3 protein: CASSPPGRASNQPQHF. Here the CDR3 DNA reads TGTGCCAGCAGCCCCCCCGGGAGGGCGAGCAATCAGCCCCAGCATTTT.

J is TRBJ2-7 and V is TRBV5-4; 7 bases align to TRBD2. The CDR3 is 17 residues long. CDR1 is SGHNT, CDR2 YYREEE, per germline (reference sequence). The V and J ends lost 4 bases and 2 bases, in that order; junction bases with no gene match: 15. The CDR3 spells CASSQEGLAEIPYEQYF. In DNA, the CDR3 is TGTGCCAGCAGCCAAGAAGGGCTAGCGGAGATCCCCTACGAGCAGTACTTC.